Presented here are 16 T cell receptor beta chains from one specimen sequenced in a study of cytomegalovirus exposure and HLA in healthy donors. This table comes from immunoSEQ multiplex PCR, and its TCRdb copy is limited to in-frame clones, with some not included. This sample has fewer than 120,000 clones, with around nine tenths found just once. The specimen was PBMCs. The receptors here all came from a woman in her 30s in good health and CMV-seropositive.

This clone was detected only once. The V and J genes are TRBV13 and TRBJ1-2; perhaps TRBD1 as D (6 bases). The CDR3 is 13 residues long. V lost 5 bases and J lost 7, with 14 bases in between. CDR1 PRHDT and CDR2 FYEKMQ come from the germline V gene (reference sequence). CDR3 coding DNA: TGTGCCAGCAGCGCGGACAGCCGTGGTGGCTACACCTTC. Translating it yields CASSADSRGGYTF.

V gene TRBV19 combines with J gene TRBJ1-2; no reliable D call. There are 13 residues in the CDR3. Germline CDR1 is LNHDA and CDR2 is SQIVND (reference sequence). V shed 3 bases and J shed 8 bases, with 13 bases lying between them. The chain's CDR3 is CASSIRGLGGYTF. The DNA of the CDR3 is TGTGCCAGTAGTATCCGGGGTCTCGGCGGCTACACCTTC.

The rearrangement joins TRBV30 to TRBJ2-2, with D perhaps TRBD2 (5 bases). The CDR3 spans 15 residues. Trimming shortened V by 2 bases and J by 4 bases, and 14 bases separated the two germline ends. The V gene's germline CDR1 is GTSNPN and CDR2 SVGIG (reference sequence). The CDR3 is CAWSHPSSSTGELFF. In DNA form, the CDR3 reads TGTGCCTGGAGTCACCCTTCTAGCTCCACCGGGGAGCTGTTTTTT.

The V gene is TRBV19, the J gene TRBJ2-5; the match to TRBD1 covers 8 bases. CDR1 is LNHDA and CDR2 is SQIVND in the germline V gene (reference sequence). The CDR3 runs 15 residues. V lost 4 bases, J lost 5 bases, and 9 bases stayed unmatched. CDR3 protein: CASSRDRYGGETQYF. The CDR3 bases are TGTGCCAGTAGTAGGGACAGGTACGGAGGGGAGACCCAGTACTTC.

This clone was seen a few times. CDR3 coding DNA: TGTGCCAGCAGTTACTCAGGGACAGGGTCGACACCCCTCCACTTT. The encoded protein is CASSYSGTGSTPLHF. The genes are TRBV6-5 and TRBJ1-6; 9 positions match TRBD1. Unmatched junction bases numbered 5, after V lost 0 bases and J lost 11 bases. CDR3 size: 15 residues. CDR1 is MNHEY and CDR2 is SVGAGI in the germline V gene.

The chain employs TRBV6-5 and TRBJ2-1, with 8 bases identical to TRBD1. Germline values: CDR1 MNHEY, CDR2 SVGAGI. The junction had 3 bases not matched to a gene; V was cut back by 4 bases and J by 10 bases. CDR3 length: 12 residues. Written as DNA, the CDR3 is TGTGCCAGCAGTTCACAGGGGGGCGAGCAGTTCTTC. Its translation is CASSSQGGEQFF.

The V and J genes are TRBV13 and TRBJ2-7; 9 positions agree with TRBD2. This CDR3 is built from 17 residues. CDR1 PRHDT and CDR2 FYEKMQ come from the germline V gene (reference sequence). The V and J ends lost 0 bases and 5 bases, in that order; junction bases with no gene match: 11. CDR3 amino acids: CASSLGLGGGRDHEQYF. Written as DNA, the CDR3 is TGTGCCAGCAGCTTAGGCCTAGGGGGCGGGAGGGACCACGAGCAGTACTTC.

The chain uses TRBV18 and TRBJ2-7, with TRBD1 identical over 7 bases. V gave up 3 bases and J gave up 0 bases; unmatched junction bases: 5. Germline V lookup: CDR1 KGHSH, CDR2 LQKENI. The CDR3 consists of 15 residues. CDR3 loop: CASSPLGQTSYEQYF. For the CDR3, the DNA is TGTGCCAGCTCACCGTTGGGACAGACCTCCTACGAGCAGTACTTC.

The rearrangement uses TRBV27 and TRBJ2-7; a possible D gene is TRBD2 (5 bases). Germline values: CDR1 MNHEY, CDR2 SMNVEV (reference sequence). The V end lost 2 bases, the J end lost 7 bases, and 15 bases lay between the germline ends. CDR3 length equals 14 residues. The chain's CDR3 is CASSLNRVSGEQYF. The CDR3, as DNA: TGTGCCAGCAGTTTAAACAGAGTCTCGGGGGAGCAGTACTTC.

This rearrangement joins TRBV6-1 to TRBJ2-1, with a possible D match to TRBD2 (5 bases). Trimming took off 0 bases at V and 8 bases at J, with 8 bases between the two ends. Germline CDR1 MNHNS, CDR2 SASEGT. There are 13 residues in the CDR3. In DNA form, the CDR3 reads TGTGCCAGCAGTGAAGCACTAGAATATGAGCAGTTCTTC. Its translation: CASSEALEYEQFF.

The chain is built from TRBV28 and TRBJ2-7, with a tentative D call TRBD1 (6 bases). This CDR3 is built from 13 residues. Germline V gene data show CDR1 as MDHEN and CDR2 as SYDVKM. The ends were cut back, 6 bases at V and 2 bases at J, with 11 bases in the middle. The CDR3 spells CASSRTVPYEQYF. The CDR3 DNA is TGTGCCAGCAGCCGGACAGTCCCCTACGAGCAGTACTTC.

The V and J genes are TRBV4-3 and TRBJ1-1; D is ambiguous. Germline V gene data show CDR1 as LGHNA and CDR2 as YSLEER. The CDR3 runs to 13 residues. V lost 0 bases and J 7 bases, leaving 9 bases between the germline ends. The CDR3 DNA reads TGCGCCAGCAGCCAAGAGTTGGGCAGTGAAGCTTTCTTT. Its translation: CASSQELGSEAFF.

The V call is TRBV4-2, the J call TRBJ2-1; D unclear. The CDR3 has 16 residues. Trimming left V 1 base short and J 7 bases short, with 17 bases between. CDR1 and CDR2 (germline): LGHNA, YNFKEQ. The CDR3 loop reads CASSQGEAAITNEQFF. CDR3 nucleotides: TGTGCCAGCAGCCAAGGTGAGGCCGCAATTACTAATGAGCAGTTCTTC.

The chain combines TRBV27 with TRBJ1-1, with a weak D call TRBD1 (6 bases). There are 15 residues in the CDR3. The germline CDR1 and CDR2 sequences are MNHEY and SMNVEV (reference sequence). The V and J ends lost 8 bases and 2 bases respectively, with 18 bases between them. CDR3 region: CASVPGGRRNTEAFF. The CDR3 DNA reads as TGTGCCAGCGTCCCGGGGGGGCGTAGAAACACTGAAGCTTTCTTT.

This chain uses TRBV10-3 with TRBJ2-6; D possibly corresponds to TRBD1 (6 bases). This CDR3 contains 17 residues. Germline V lookup: CDR1 ENHRY, CDR2 SYGVKD. V was clipped by 2 bases and J by 0 bases, with 11 bases between them. The CDR3 DNA reads TGTGCCATCAGTGAGATTACAGGGACCTCTGGGGCCAACGTCCTGACTTTC. Protein sequence: CAISEITGTSGANVLTF.

The V gene is TRBV10-1, the J gene TRBJ1-4; D remains unclear. CDR1 is WNHNN and CDR2 is SYGVQD in the germline V gene (reference sequence). The CDR3 contains 16 residues. Trimming cost V 0 bases and J 6 bases, with 14 bases left between them. The CDR3, as DNA: TGCGCCAGCAGTGAGTCGAGCAGGCCCCCTGATGAAAAACTGTTTTTT. Amino acids: CASSESSRPPDEKLFF.